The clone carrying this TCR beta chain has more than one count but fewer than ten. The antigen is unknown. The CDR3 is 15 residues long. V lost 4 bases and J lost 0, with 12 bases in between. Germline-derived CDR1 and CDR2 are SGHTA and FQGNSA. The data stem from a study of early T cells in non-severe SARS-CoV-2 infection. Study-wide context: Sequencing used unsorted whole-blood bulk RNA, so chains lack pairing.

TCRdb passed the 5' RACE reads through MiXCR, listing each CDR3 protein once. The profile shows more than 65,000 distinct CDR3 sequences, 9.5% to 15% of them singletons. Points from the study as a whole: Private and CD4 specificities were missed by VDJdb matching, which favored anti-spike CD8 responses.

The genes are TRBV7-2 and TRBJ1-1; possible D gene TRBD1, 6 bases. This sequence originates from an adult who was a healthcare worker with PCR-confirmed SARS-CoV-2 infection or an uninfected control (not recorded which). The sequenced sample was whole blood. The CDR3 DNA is TGTGCCAGCAGCTCGCCTGACAGGATGAACACTGAAGCTTTCTTT. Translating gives CASSSPDRMNTEAFF. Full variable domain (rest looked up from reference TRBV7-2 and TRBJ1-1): GAGVSQSPSNKVTEKGKDVELRCDPISGHTALYWYRQSLGQGLEFLIYFQGNSAPDKSGLPSDRFSAERTGGSVSTLTIQRTQQEDSAVYLCASSSPDRMNTEAFFGQGTRLTVV.